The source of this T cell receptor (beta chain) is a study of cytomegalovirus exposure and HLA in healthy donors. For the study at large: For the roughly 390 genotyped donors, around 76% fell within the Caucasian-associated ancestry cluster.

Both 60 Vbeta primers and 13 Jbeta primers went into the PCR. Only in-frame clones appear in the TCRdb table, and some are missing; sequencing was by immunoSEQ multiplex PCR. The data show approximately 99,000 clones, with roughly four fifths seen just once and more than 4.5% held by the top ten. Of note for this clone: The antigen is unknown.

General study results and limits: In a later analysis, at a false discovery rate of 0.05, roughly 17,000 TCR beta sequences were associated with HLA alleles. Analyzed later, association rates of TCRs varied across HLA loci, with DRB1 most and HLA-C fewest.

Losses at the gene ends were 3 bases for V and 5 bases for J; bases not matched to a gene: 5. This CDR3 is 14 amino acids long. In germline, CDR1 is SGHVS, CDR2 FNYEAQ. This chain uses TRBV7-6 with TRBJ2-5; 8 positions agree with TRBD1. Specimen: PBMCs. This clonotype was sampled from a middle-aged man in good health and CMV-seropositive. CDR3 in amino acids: CASSLQGARETQYF. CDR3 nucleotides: TGTGCCAGCAGCTTGCAGGGGGCAAGGGAGACCCAGTACTTC.